The TCR beta chain under discussion was sequenced for a study of blood T cell repertoires in COVID-19. Study-wide background: From the United States, Italy and Spain came samples of acute and convalescent COVID-19.

This CDR3 is built from 19 residues. Germline loops: CDR1 SNHLY, CDR2 FYNNEI. The J segment lost 1 base and the V segment lost 5 bases, leaving 16 bases of the junction unmatched. Sequencing used immunoSEQ multiplex PCR; TCRdb keeps in-frame clones, though not all of them. The table has around 100,000 clones, around 85% seen once. V and J are TRBV2 and TRBJ2-3; 9 bases line up with TRBD2. This clonotype was sampled from a woman older than 75 with active or convalescent COVID-19. Specimen: peripheral blood. CDR3 DNA: TGTGCCAGCAGTAGGAGTAGCGGGAGAATCCTGGTAGGCACAGATACGCAGTATTTT. Encoded protein: CASSRSSGRILVGTDTQYF.